What follows is one T cell receptor beta chain and its context. This entry is derived from a study of shared clonotypes between healthy human individuals. The naive CD8 population came from CD45RO-negative cells selected for CCR7, without terminally differentiated effector memory CD45RA+ cells. TCRdb keeps only in-frame clones here, not all; method: immunoSEQ multiplex PCR. The sample records hundreds of thousands of clones, about 96% being singletons. V lost 6 bases, J lost 4 bases, and 6 bases lay in between. The CDR3 is 11 amino acids. Germline CDR1 is MDHEN and CDR2 is SYDVKM. Sequencing used naive CD8+ T cells sorted from blood. This rearrangement joins TRBV28 to TRBJ1-2; no definite D call. The sequence was collected from a woman under 40 in good health. CDR3 sequence reads: CASSSRYGYTF. For the CDR3, the DNA is TGTGCCAGCAGCAGCCGCTATGGCTACACCTTC.